The rows below give T cell receptor beta chains drawn from one sample of a study of beta chain features in type 1 diabetes. Measured with immunoSEQ multiplex PCR; TCRdb has only the in-frame clones, and not every one. The repertoire holds 300,000 to 350,000 clones, with 9.3% as singletons. Sequencing input: central memory CD4+ T cells from blood. The receptor set was obtained from a man in his thirties or forties with type 1 diabetes. Both conserved end residues are part of each CDR3. Each record gives: D gene, V gene, J gene, clone size, CDR3 DNA, CDR3 protein. A D gene is named only where the DNA matches it firmly. Rows give clone size only sometimes, using once, few, many, or a class for an expanded clone.

>TRBD1|TRBV7-2|TRBJ1-5|few
TGTGCCAGCAGCGATCGACAGGGGCGCAATCAGCCCCAGCATTTT
CASSDRQGRNQPQHF
>TRBD1|TRBV10-3|TRBJ2-7|few
TGTGCGCTAACAGGGGGCAGGGGTCCCCACGAGCAGTACTTC
CALTGGRGPHEQYF
>.|TRBV4-3|TRBJ1-4|.
TGCGCCAGCAGCCAAGACATGGGGGCTTCTGGTGAAAAACTGTTTTTT
CASSQDMGASGEKLFF
>.|TRBV11-2|TRBJ2-7|.
TGTGCCAGCAGCTTAAAACGTGGTCTCTCCTACGAGCAGTACTTC
CASSLKRGLSYEQYF
>TRBD1|TRBV2|TRBJ2-6|.
TGTGCCAGCACTACAGGGGGCGCTGGGGCCAACGTCCTGACTTTC
CASTTGGAGANVLTF
>.|TRBV6-1|TRBJ1-1|few
TGTGCCAGCAGTGTGCAGGAGAAAACTGAAGCTTTCTTT
CASSVQEKTEAFF
>.|TRBV7-2|TRBJ1-2|many
TGTGCCAGCAGCTTAAACACCAAAAGCTCTGGCTACACCTTC
CASSLNTKSSGYTF
>TRBD2|TRBV2|TRBJ2-1|few
TGTGCCAGCAGGGCACTAGCGGGGGATGTGAATGAGCAGTTCTTC
CASRALAGDVNEQFF
>.|TRBV30|TRBJ2-3|.
TGTGCCTGGAGTCCAATACTCGGAGATACGCAGTATTTT
CAWSPILGDTQYF
>.|TRBV9|TRBJ1-4|few
TGTGCCAGCAGTAGGGAATCTAATGAAAAACTGTTTTTT
CASSRESNEKLFF
>TRBD2|TRBV9|TRBJ2-7|.
TGTGCCAGCAGTTTATCGGGGGGTTCAGGCGAGCAGTACTTC
CASSLSGGSGEQYF
>.|TRBV5-1|TRBJ2-5|.
TGCGCCAGCAGCTTGGTCCAGGGCCTCCAAGAGACCCAGTACTTC
CASSLVQGLQETQYF
>TRBD2|TRBV4-3|TRBJ2-3|few
TGCGCCAGCAGCCAAGCTTACGGGGGGGCACAAGATACGCAGTATTTT
CASSQAYGGAQDTQYF
>TRBD2|TRBV27|TRBJ2-1|.
TGTGCCAGCATGAGGAATAGCGGGATCTCCTACAATGAGCAGTTCTTC
CASMRNSGISYNEQFF
>TRBD1|TRBV7-9|TRBJ1-1|few
TGTGCCAGCAGCCAGGACAGGGGAACCACTGAAGCTTTCTTT
CASSQDRGTTEAFF
>TRBD2|TRBV28|TRBJ2-1|.
TGTGCCAGCAGTCAAACTAGCGGGGGACTCAATGAGCAGTTCTTC
CASSQTSGGLNEQFF
>TRBD1|TRBV7-9|TRBJ1-4|few
TGTGCCAGCAGTCGAGGACAGGGAGCTATTGCAACTAATGAAAAACTGTTTTTT
CASSRGQGAIATNEKLFF
>TRBD1|TRBV6-5|TRBJ1-2|few
TGTGCCAGCAGTTACCAACAGGGGCCCGGGGGCTACACCTTC
CASSYQQGPGGYTF
>.|TRBV7-6|TRBJ2-7|few
TGTGCCAGCAGCTTAGAAGGGGCCGAGCAGTACTTC
CASSLEGAEQYF
>.|TRBV7-2|TRBJ1-2|.
TGTGCCAGCAGCTTAGCGCCAGCAGGGGCCTACACCTTC
CASSLAPAGAYTF
>TRBD2|TRBV19|TRBJ2-5|.
TGTGCCAGTAGTAAAGGAGCGGGATCCGGGGAGACCCAGTACTTC
CASSKGAGSGETQYF
>.|TRBV7-2|TRBJ2-2|.
TGTGCCAGCAGCTTAGCGTCCACGGAGCCCGGGGAGCTGTTTTTT
CASSLASTEPGELFF
>.|TRBV4-1|TRBJ1-5|few
TGCGCCAGCAGCCAAGAGGGTAGCCATCAGCCCCAGCATTTT
CASSQEGSHQPQHF